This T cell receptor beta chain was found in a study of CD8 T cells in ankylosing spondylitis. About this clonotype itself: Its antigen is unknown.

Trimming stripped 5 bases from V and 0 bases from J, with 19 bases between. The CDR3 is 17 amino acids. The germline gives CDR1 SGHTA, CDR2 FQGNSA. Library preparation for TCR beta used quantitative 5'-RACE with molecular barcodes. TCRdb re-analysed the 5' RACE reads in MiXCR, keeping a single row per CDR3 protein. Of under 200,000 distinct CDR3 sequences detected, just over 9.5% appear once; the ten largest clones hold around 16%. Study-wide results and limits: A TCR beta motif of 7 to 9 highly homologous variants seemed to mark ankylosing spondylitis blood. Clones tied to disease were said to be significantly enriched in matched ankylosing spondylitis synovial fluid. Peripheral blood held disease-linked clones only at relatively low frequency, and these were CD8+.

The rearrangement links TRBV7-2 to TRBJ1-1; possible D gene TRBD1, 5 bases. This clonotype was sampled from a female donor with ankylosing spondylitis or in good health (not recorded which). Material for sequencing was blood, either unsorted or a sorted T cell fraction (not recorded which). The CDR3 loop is CASSPTAGGDVNTEAFF. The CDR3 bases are TGTGCCAGCAGCCCTACCGCGGGGGGGGATGTGAACACTGAAGCTTTCTTT.